What follows are 8 T cell receptor beta chains derived from one specimen sequenced in a study of neurological immune-mediated disorders (dated by TCRdb to about 2019). The library was generated by 5' RACE. The sequencing machine was an Illumina HiSeq 2500. The raw public data were reprocessed by TCRdb itself: fastp quality trimming at Q25, MiXCR clonotype calling, in-frame beta chains only. Here each entry gathers all rows of one CDR3 protein and keeps the most common genes and DNA. The sample table lists about 46,000 distinct CDR3 sequences, roughly 2% of them with a count of one. The ten largest account for 2% to 2.5% of the sample. The sequencing input was PBMCs. The receptors derive from a woman aged 40-49 years with multiple sclerosis.

This clonotype was seen ten or more times. The rearrangement links TRBV27 to TRBJ1-6; D is perhaps TRBD1 (5 bases). Between the trimmed V and J ends, which lost 3 bases and 7 bases, there was a span of 10 bases. The CDR3 runs 14 residues. Germline-derived CDR1 and CDR2 are MNHEY and SMNVEV (reference sequence). CDR3 loop: CASSFVGVNSPLHF. The CDR3 nucleotides read TGTGCCAGCAGTTTTGTAGGGGTCAATTCACCCCTCCACTTT.

This clonotype was counted at least ten times. The gene calls are TRBV5-1 and TRBJ1-1; weak D call: TRBD1 (6 bases). Trimming took off 0 bases at V and 3 bases at J, with 9 bases between the two ends. This CDR3 has 14 residues. Germline V lookup: CDR1 SGHRS, CDR2 YFSETQ. As DNA, the CDR3 is TGCGCCAGCAGCTTGGCGGGGGCGGACACTGAAGCTTTCTTT. Its protein product is CASSLAGADTEAFF.

At least ten counts were recorded for this clonotype. Written as DNA, the CDR3 is TGTGCCCCCAGGGGGGGACAGCTCCTCCGAGAGACCCAGTACTTC. This encodes CAPRGGQLLRETQYF. The chain couples TRBV27 to TRBJ2-5; TRBD1 or TRBD2 may be the D gene (7 bases each). Per germline, CDR1 MNHEY and CDR2 SMNVEV (reference sequence). With 11 bases removed from V and 4 bases from J, the gap between germline ends came to 23 bases. This CDR3 contains 15 residues.

This clonotype was observed many times. The rearrangement links TRBV5-1 to TRBJ2-3; no clear D. This CDR3 contains 15 residues. V lost 3 bases and J lost 3, with 14 bases in between. CDR1 and CDR2 (germline): SGHRS, YFSETQ. This CDR3 is CASSSQSGGTDTQYF. The CDR3 bases are TGCGCCAGCAGCTCCCAGTCGGGCGGAACAGATACGCAGTATTTT.

There are many counts of this clonotype. The gene calls are TRBV5-1 and TRBJ1-1, with no clear D. The CDR3 is made up of 13 amino acids. The V and J ends lost 3 bases and 4 bases respectively, with 10 bases between them. Germline CDR1 SGHRS, CDR2 YFSETQ. CDR3 in amino acids: CASSSGRGTEAFF. For the CDR3, the DNA is TGCGCCAGCAGCTCCGGACGAGGCACTGAAGCTTTCTTT.

This clonotype appeared many times. This chain connects TRBV20-1 to TRBJ1-1; D might be TRBD1 (5 bases). The V end lost 5 bases, the J end lost 5 bases, and 15 bases lay between the germline ends. The CDR3 spans 13 residues. Germline values: CDR1 DFQATT, CDR2 SNEGSKA (reference sequence). CDR3 amino acids: CSAPFSGRTEAFF. The DNA of the CDR3 is TGCAGTGCTCCATTCTCAGGGCGAACTGAAGCTTTCTTT.

This clonotype appeared many times. The chain links TRBV5-1 to TRBJ1-4; 10 positions match TRBD1. This CDR3 has 15 amino acids. V shed 3 bases, J shed 7 bases, and the junction held 6 bases outside the gene matches. Germline V gene data show CDR1 as SGHRS and CDR2 as YFSETQ. The CDR3 sequence: CASSWGTGDGEKLFF. In DNA, the CDR3 is TGCGCCAGCAGCTGGGGGACAGGGGACGGTGAAAAACTGTTTTTT. The full variable domain, its missing parts supplied by reference TRBV5-1 and TRBJ1-4, is KAGVTQTPRYLIKTRGQQVTLSCSPISGHRSVSWYQQTPGQGLQFLFEYFSETQRNKGNFPGRFSGRQFSNSRSEMNVSTLELGDSALYLCASSWGTGDGEKLFFGSGTQLSVL.

This clonotype was recorded at least ten times. The rearrangement joins TRBV5-1 to TRBJ2-7; TRBD2 is a possible D gene (6 bases). The CDR3 consists of 16 residues. Trimming removed 1 base at V and 2 bases at J, with 16 bases between. Germline V gene data show CDR1 as SGHRS and CDR2 as YFSETQ. The CDR3 here is CASSLSGLGNAYEQYF. CDR3 sequence (DNA): TGCGCCAGCAGCTTGTCGGGACTGGGAAATGCCTACGAGCAGTACTTC.